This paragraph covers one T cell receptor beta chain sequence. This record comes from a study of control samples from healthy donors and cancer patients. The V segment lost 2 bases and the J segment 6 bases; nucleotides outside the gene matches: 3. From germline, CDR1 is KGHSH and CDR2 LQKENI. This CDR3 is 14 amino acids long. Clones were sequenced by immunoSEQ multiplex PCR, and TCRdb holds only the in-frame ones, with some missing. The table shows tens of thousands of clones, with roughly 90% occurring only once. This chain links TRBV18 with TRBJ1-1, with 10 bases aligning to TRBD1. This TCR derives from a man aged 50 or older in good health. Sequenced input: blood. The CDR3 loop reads CASSPYGQGAEAFF. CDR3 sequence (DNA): TGTGCCAGCTCACCATATGGACAGGGGGCTGAAGCTTTCTTT. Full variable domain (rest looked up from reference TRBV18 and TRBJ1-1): NAGVMQNPRHLVRRRGQEARLRCSPMKGHSHVYWYRQLPEEGLKFMVYLQKENIIDESGMPKERFSAEFPKEGPSILRIQQVVRGDSAAYFCASSPYGQGAEAFFGQGTRLTVV.